Below, one T cell receptor (beta chain) is given with its context. The sample belongs to a study of blood T cell repertoires in COVID-19. Study details: Material from acute and convalescent COVID-19 was sourced from the United States, Italy and Spain. Sources were T cells, B-cell-depleted T cells, or PBMCs; the material itself was cDNA or gDNA.

The germline CDR1 and CDR2 sequences are MDHEN and SYDVKM. With V trimmed by 5 bases and J by 4 bases, 7 bases remained unmatched. The CDR3 extends over 15 amino acids. It was during active infection that Seattle patients were enrolled and then longitudinally followed. Only in-frame clones appear in the TCRdb table, and some are missing; sequencing was by immunoSEQ multiplex PCR. This table has fewer than 250,000 clones, 86% appearing once. This sequence was found in a man aged 50-60 years with COVID-19, enrolled during active disease. Sequenced input: peripheral blood. The chain joins TRBV28 to TRBJ1-3; 8 nucleotides agree with TRBD1. Written as DNA, the CDR3 is TGTGCCAGCAGTCATGCCGGGACAGGAGGAAACACCATATATTTT. The encoded protein is CASSHAGTGGNTIYF.